This T cell receptor (beta chain) was found in a study of T cell changes during pregnancy in multiple sclerosis. Generated by immunoSEQ multiplex PCR, the TCRdb table keeps only in-frame clones and is missing some. The table includes some 45,000 clones, just under 95% detected once. The CDR3 covers 17 residues. Here the sequenced sample was CD8+ T cells from peripheral blood mononuclear cells, taken in the first trimester of pregnancy. This TCR derives from a female donor with multiple sclerosis, enrolled in a pregnancy study. The rearrangement links TRBV21-1 to TRBJ2-7; TRBD2 is the table's D call and was not checked against the DNA. TRBV21-1 is assigned pseudogene status. CDR3 sequence (DNA): TGTGCCAGCAGCCCGTCCGGGACTAGCGGGAGGGCCTACGAGCAGTACTTC. It yields the protein CASSPSGTSGRAYEQYF.